This TCR beta chain came from a study of tumor-infiltrating lymphocytes in primary liver carcinoma. As for the study in general: Patients, male and female, were 30 to 69 years old.

As for this clonotype: The antigen is not known. The missing conserved phenylalanine or tryptophan at the end of this CDR3 makes a read error likely.

From germline, CDR1 is SQVTM and CDR2 ANQGSEA. The V end lost 0 bases, the J end lost 9 bases, and 11 bases lay between the germline ends. The CDR3 extends over 13 amino acids. Both RNA and DNA were isolated together from around 20-30 mg of bulk tissue that had not been sorted. Study-level findings and limits: The study found a significantly higher top-250-clone fraction in tumors than in blood (p = 0.039).

Total RNA (around 0.45 ug) served as template for TCR beta cDNA synthesis primed by a constant-region primer. Slightly modified ARM-PCR served as the procedure for the TCR beta libraries. These libraries came from three rounds of nested multiplex PCR. TRBV1-TRBV30 forward primers paired with a C-beta reverse primer were used in the first two PCR rounds, which ran about 11 cycles each. MiXCR, run by TCRdb on the multiplex PCR reads, gives a single entry per CDR3 protein. The sample carries approximately 30,000 distinct CDR3 sequences, 70% to 80% recorded once. Sequencing input: liver tumor tissue from sampling region 5. Subset meaning: tumor region T5, tumor centre. This clonotype was sampled from a man aged 35-49 years with primary liver carcinoma and hepatitis B virus infection. The chain is built from TRBV29-1 and TRBJ2-2; D not certain. CDR3 protein: CSVEDSFYWELFS. CDR3 nucleotide sequence: TGCAGCGTTGAAGATAGTTTCTACTGGGAGCTGTTTTCT.